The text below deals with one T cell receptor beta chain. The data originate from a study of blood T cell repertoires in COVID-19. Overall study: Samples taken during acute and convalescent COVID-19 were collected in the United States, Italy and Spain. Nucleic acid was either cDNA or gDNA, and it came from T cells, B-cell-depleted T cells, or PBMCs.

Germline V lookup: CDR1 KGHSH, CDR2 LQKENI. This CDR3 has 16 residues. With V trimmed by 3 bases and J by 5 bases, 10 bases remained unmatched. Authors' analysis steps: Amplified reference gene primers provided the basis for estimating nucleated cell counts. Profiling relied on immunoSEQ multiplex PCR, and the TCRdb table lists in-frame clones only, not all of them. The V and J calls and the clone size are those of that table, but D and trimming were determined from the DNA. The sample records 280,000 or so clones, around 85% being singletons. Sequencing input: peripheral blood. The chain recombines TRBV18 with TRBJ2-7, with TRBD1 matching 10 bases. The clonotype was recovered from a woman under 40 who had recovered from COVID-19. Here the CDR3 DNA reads TGTGCCAGCTCACCCATTAGACAGGGGGCCATCCACGAGCAGTACTTC. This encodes CASSPIRQGAIHEQYF.